This entry is about one T cell receptor beta chain. RNA transcripts were the template for amplifying TCR beta CDR3 regions. A first-round RT-PCR of the TCR CDR3 used the HTBI primer set. Using its own MiXCR run on the multiplex PCR reads, TCRdb lists one record per CDR3 protein. The data hold hundreds of thousands of distinct CDR3 sequences, with roughly 20% observed a single time. The germline V gene has CDR1 MNHNS and CDR2 SASEGT. The CDR3 covers 14 residues. The ends lost 6 bases at V and 4 bases at J; junction bases unmatched: 8. The data were obtained in a study of T cells in Graves' hyperthyroidism and ophthalmopathy. Patients were excluded because of uncontrolled infection, other autoimmune disease, pregnancy or lactation.

The rearrangement uses TRBV6-1 and TRBJ1-2; 7 bases are shared with TRBD1. Material: blood. The TCR originated in a man aged 30 to 39 with Graves' ophthalmopathy. CDR3 nucleotides: TGTGCCAGCAGAGGCACAGGGGTCCCCTATGGCTACACCTTC. Translating gives CASRGTGVPYGYTF.